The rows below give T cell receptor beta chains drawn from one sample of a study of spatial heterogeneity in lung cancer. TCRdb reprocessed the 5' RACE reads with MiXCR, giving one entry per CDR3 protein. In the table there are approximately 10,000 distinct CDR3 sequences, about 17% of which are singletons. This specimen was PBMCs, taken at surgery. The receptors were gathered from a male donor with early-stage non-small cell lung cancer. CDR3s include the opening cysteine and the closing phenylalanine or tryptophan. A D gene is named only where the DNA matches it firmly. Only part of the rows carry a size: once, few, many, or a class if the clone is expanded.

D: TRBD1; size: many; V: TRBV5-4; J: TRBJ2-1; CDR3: CASSSLTGQGERAAYNEQFF; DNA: TGTGCCAGCAGCTCCTTGACCGGACAGGGGGAACGGGCGGCCTACAATGAGCAGTTCTTC
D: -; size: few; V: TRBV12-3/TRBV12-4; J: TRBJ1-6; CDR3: CASSFEYNSPLHF; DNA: TGTGCCAGCAGTTTCGAGTATAATTCACCCCTCCACTTT
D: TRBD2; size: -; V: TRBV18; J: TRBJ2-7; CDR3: CASSPLSGRVYEQYF; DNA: TGTGCCAGCTCACCCCTTAGCGGGAGGGTCTACGAGCAGTACTTC
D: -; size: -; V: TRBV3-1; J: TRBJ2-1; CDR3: CASSQGPQGMFF; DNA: TGTGCCAGCAGCCAAGGGCCTCAGGGGATGTTCTTC
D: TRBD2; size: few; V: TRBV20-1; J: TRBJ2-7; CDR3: CSARGPAGGPLDEQYF; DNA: TGCAGTGCTAGAGGCCCAGCGGGAGGGCCTCTAGACGAGCAGTACTTC
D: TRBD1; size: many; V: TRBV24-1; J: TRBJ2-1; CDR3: CATSDPINRGPTSRSSYNEQFF; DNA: TGTGCCACCAGTGATCCTATCAACAGGGGTCCAACCTCCCGGAGCTCCTACAATGAGCAGTTCTTC
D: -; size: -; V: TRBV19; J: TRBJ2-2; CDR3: CASVGRMNTGELFF; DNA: TGTGCCTCCGTGGGGCGGATGAACACCGGGGAGCTGTTTTTT
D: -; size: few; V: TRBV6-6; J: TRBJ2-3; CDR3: CASSYHQPTDTQYF; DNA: TGTGCCAGCAGTTACCATCAGCCCACAGATACGCAGTATTTT
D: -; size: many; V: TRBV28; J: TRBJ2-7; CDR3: CASSFADTYEQYF; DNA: TGTGCCAGCAGTTTCGCAGATACCTACGAACAGTACTTC
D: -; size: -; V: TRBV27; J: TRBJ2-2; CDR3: CASSFRYTGELFF; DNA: TGTGCCAGCAGTTTTAGGTACACCGGGGAGCTGTTTTTT
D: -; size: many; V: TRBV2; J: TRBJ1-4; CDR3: CASSETGFWEKLFF; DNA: TGTGCCAGCAGTGAAACGGGGTTTTGGGAAAAACTGTTTTTT
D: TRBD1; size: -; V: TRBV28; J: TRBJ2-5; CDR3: CASSLLGQGEETQYF; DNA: TGTGCCAGCAGTTTGTTAGGACAGGGGGAAGAGACCCAGTACTTC
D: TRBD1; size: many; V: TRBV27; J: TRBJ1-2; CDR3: CASSSLAGTGYGYTF; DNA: TGTGCCAGCAGTTCCCTAGCCGGGACAGGCTATGGCTACACCTTC
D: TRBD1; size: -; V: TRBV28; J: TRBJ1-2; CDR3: CASSLDRGRDYGYTF; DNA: TGTGCCAGCAGTTTGGACAGGGGGCGAGACTATGGCTACACCTTC
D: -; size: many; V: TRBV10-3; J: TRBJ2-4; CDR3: CAISESRRSDIQYF; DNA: TGTGCCATCAGTGAGTCGCGGAGGTCGGACATTCAGTACTTC
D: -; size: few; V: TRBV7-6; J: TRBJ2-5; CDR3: CASSLTSSQETQYF; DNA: TGTGCCAGCAGCTTAACTAGCAGCCAAGAGACCCAGTACTTC
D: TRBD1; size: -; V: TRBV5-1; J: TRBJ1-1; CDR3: CASSPLGQGVTEAFF; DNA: TGCGCCAGCAGCCCACTAGGACAGGGGGTCACTGAAGCTTTCTTT
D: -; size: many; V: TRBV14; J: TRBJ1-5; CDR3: CASSQDGTDSNQPQHF; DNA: TGTGCCAGCAGCCAAGACGGCACAGACAGCAATCAGCCCCAGCATTTT
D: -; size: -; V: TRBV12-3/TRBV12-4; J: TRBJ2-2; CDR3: CASSLLFGELFF; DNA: TGTGCCAGCAGTTTATTGTTCGGGGAGCTGTTTTTT
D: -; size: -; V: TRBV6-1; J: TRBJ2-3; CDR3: CASRGRMGDTQYF; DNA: TGTGCCAGCAGGGGCAGGATGGGTGATACGCAGTATTTT
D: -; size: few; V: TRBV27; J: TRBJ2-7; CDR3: CASSLSSRAYEQYF; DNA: TGTGCCAGCAGTTTATCTTCCAGGGCCTACGAGCAGTACTTC
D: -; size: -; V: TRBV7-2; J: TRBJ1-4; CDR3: CASSLMGEKLFF; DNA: TGTGCCAGCAGCTTAATGGGGGAAAAACTGTTTTTT
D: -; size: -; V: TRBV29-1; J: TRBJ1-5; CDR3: CSVSKGVNQPQHF; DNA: TGCAGCGTTTCAAAGGGGGTCAATCAGCCCCAGCATTTT
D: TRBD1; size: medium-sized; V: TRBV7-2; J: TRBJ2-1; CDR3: CASSTWTGDGKEQFF; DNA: TGTGCCAGCAGCACCTGGACAGGGGACGGGAAGGAGCAGTTCTTC
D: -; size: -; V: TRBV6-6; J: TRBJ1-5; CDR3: CASRTQGIQPQHF; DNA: TGTGCCAGCAGGACACAGGGAATTCAGCCCCAGCATTTT